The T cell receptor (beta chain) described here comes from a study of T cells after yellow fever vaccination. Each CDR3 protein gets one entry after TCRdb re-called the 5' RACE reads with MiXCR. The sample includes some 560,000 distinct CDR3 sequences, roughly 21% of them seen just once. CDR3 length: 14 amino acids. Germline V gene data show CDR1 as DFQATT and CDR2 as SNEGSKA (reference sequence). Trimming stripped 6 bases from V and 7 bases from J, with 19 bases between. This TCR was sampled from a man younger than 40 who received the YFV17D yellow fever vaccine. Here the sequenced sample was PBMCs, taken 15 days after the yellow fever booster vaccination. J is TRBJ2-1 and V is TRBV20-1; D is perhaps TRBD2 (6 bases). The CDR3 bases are TGCAGTGCAGCCCGCCGACTAGGGAGGAATGAGCAGTTCTTC. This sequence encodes CSAARRLGRNEQFF.